This T cell receptor (beta chain) was captured by sequencing in a study of blood T cell repertoires in COVID-19. For the study at large: Samples of COVID-19 (acute and convalescent) were obtained from the United States, Italy and Spain.

Cohort 3 donors counted as recovered after two negative PCRs, clearance, or resolved symptoms. Measured with immunoSEQ multiplex PCR; TCRdb has only the in-frame clones, and not every one. The data contain a few hundred thousand clones, about 87% of them singletons. CDR3 length: 16 amino acids. The V and J ends lost 6 bases and 0 bases respectively, with 17 bases between them. CDR1 and CDR2 from the germline V gene are SNHLY and FYNNEI. In this sample, this clone turned up once. The chain joins TRBV2 to TRBJ1-2, with a weak D call TRBD1 (5 bases). The sequence was obtained from a woman between 18 and 30 years old who had recovered from COVID-19. The sample consisted of PBMCs or T cells enriched from blood (not recorded which). The CDR3 DNA sequence: TGTGCCAGCAGGGCGACCGGGACTTCAGCTAACTATGGCTACACCTTC. Its translation is CASRATGTSANYGYTF. Full variable domain (missing parts from reference TRBV2 and TRBJ1-2): EPEVTQTPSHQVTQMGQEVILRCVPISNHLYFYWYRQILGQKVEFLVSFYNNEISEKSEIFDDQFSVERPDGSNFTLKIRSTKLEDSAMYFCASRATGTSANYGYTFGSGTRLTVV.